The 9 T cell receptor beta chains given below trace back to one sample, sequenced in a study of follicular helper T cells after annual influenza vaccination. The time point is: 2015-2016 season, pre-vaccination. Sequenced by immunoSEQ multiplex PCR; TCRdb stores in-frame clones only, minus some. The table shows more than 13,000 clones, with just under 80% occurring only once. The material sequenced was CXCR5- memory CD4+ T cells sorted from blood, taken on the day of influenza vaccination. Receptor source: an adult who received the influenza vaccine.

V gene TRBV19 combines with J gene TRBJ1-2; TRBD1 is a possible D gene (5 bases). CDR1 and CDR2 (germline): LNHDA, SQIVND (reference sequence). V dropped 10 bases and J dropped 4 bases, with 16 bases sitting between them. There are 13 residues in the CDR3. The CDR3: CATAPDGGYGYTF. The CDR3 coding sequence is TGTGCCACCGCGCCAGATGGGGGCTATGGCTACACCTTC. The variable domain in full, with the rest retrieved from reference TRBV19 and TRBJ1-2, is DGGITQSPKYLFRKEGQNVTLSCEQNLNHDAMYWYRQDPGQGLRLIYYSQIVNDFQKGDIAEGYSVSREKKESFPLTVTSAQKNPTAFYLCATAPDGGYGYTFGSGTRLTVV.

The rearrangement links TRBV27 to TRBJ1-6; D is unclear. The CDR3 consists of 17 residues. Germline lookup yields CDR1 MNHEY and CDR2 SMNVEV (reference sequence). Deletions cut 0 bases from V and 8 bases from J, with 17 bases between. As DNA, the CDR3 is TGTGCCAGCAGTTTATCGAACGGACCCCCCTACTATTCACCCCTCCACTTT. Translated: CASSLSNGPPYYSPLHF.

The chain uses TRBV5-1 and TRBJ2-4; 9 nucleotides agree with TRBD1. Germline lookup yields CDR1 SGHRS and CDR2 YFSETQ. With V trimmed by 1 base and J by 0 bases, 8 bases remained unmatched. This CDR3 is 18 amino acids long. In nucleotides, the CDR3 is TGCGCCAGCAGCTTGCAAGGACAGGGGCCTCTAGCCAAAAACATTCAGTACTTC. Translation: CASSLQGQGPLAKNIQYF.

V gene TRBV28 combines with J gene TRBJ2-7; tentatively, D is TRBD1 (5 bases). CDR3 size: 15 residues. The germline V gene encodes CDR1 MDHEN and CDR2 SYDVKM. V gave up 6 bases and J gave up 2 bases, with 17 bases separating them. The CDR3 nucleotides are TGTGCCAGCAGCCAGACCAGGGCCCTACCCTACGAGCAGTACTTC. Its translation is CASSQTRALPYEQYF.

This clone was picked up one time. The chain carries TRBV28 and TRBJ2-1; the D is unclear. Germline loops: CDR1 MDHEN, CDR2 SYDVKM. The CDR3 extends over 11 amino acids. V was shortened by 3 bases and J by 9 bases, with 6 bases between the two germline ends. The DNA of the CDR3 is TGTGCCAGCAGTTTTTTTCTTGAGCAGTTCTTC. It translates to CASSFFLEQFF.

V gene TRBV18 combines with J gene TRBJ2-2; 8 bases agree with TRBD1. Losses at the gene ends were 4 bases for V and 5 bases for J; bases not matched to a gene: 9. This CDR3 is 16 amino acids long. The germline CDR1 and CDR2 sequences are KGHSH and LQKENI. The DNA for the CDR3 is TGTGCCAGCTCACACCGGACAGGGAAGATGACCGGGGAGCTGTTTTTT. Protein: CASSHRTGKMTGELFF.

J is TRBJ2-7 and V is TRBV30; D uncertain. Germline lookup yields CDR1 GTSNPN and CDR2 SVGIG (reference sequence). This CDR3 has 14 residues. V was cut by 2 bases and J by 4 bases, with 15 bases left in between. The CDR3 nucleotides are TGTGCCTGGAGTTTGGTGGTAAATAGTTACGAGCAGTACTTC. Protein: CAWSLVVNSYEQYF.

This clone was seen only a few times. The chain employs TRBV30 and TRBJ2-6, with D possibly TRBD1 on 8 matching bases. The V end lost 7 bases, the J end lost 3 bases, and 22 bases lay between the germline ends. The germline V gene has CDR1 GTSNPN and CDR2 SVGIG (reference sequence). CDR3 length equals 17 residues. CDR3 in DNA: TGTGCCTCTGATAAACACAGGGGGGGAGGTGGGGCCAACGTCCTGACTTTC. It encodes CASDKHRGGGGANVLTF.

The chain combines TRBV12-5 with TRBJ2-1, with TRBD2 matching over 10 bases. This CDR3 is built from 15 residues. The V segment lost 3 bases and the J segment 4 bases; nucleotides outside the gene matches: 3. The germline V gene encodes CDR1 LGHNT and CDR2 FRNRAP. The CDR3 DNA sequence: TGTGCTAGTGGTTTCTTAGCGGGGGGTTACAATGAGCAGTTCTTC. Translation gives CASGFLAGGYNEQFF.